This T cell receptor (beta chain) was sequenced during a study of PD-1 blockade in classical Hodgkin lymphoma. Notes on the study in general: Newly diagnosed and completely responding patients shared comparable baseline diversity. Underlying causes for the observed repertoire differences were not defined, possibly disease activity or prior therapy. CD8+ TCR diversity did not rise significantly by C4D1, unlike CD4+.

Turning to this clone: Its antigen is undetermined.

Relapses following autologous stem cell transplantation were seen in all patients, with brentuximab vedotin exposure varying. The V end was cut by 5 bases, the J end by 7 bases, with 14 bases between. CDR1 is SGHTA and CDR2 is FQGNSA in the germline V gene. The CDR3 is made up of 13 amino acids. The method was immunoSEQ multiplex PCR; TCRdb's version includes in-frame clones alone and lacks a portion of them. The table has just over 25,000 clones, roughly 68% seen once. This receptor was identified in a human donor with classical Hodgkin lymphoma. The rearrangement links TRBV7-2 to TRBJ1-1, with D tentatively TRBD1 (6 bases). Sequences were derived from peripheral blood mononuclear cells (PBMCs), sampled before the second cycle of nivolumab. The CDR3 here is CASSLLTGLEAFF. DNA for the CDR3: TGTGCCAGCAGCCTACTGACAGGTCTTGAAGCTTTCTTT.